This T cell receptor beta chain emerged from a study of CD8+ T cells in alopecia areata. RNA extraction and reverse transcription yielded cDNA as sequencing template. Using immunoSEQ multiplex PCR, the repertoire was profiled, and TCRdb retains in-frame clones only, with some absent. The sample includes hundreds of thousands of clones, nearly 60% seen only once; the top ten take around 1.8%. The sample's treatment: oral pan-JAK inhibitor, 5-10 mg twice daily. This clone was detected a few times. This TCR was recovered from a human donor with alopecia areata. Sequencing used CD4+ T cells sorted from blood, obtained at week 24, from a patient treated with tofacitinib.

CDR3 region: CASSFGDRNNYEQYF. CDR3 nucleotides: TGCGCCAGCAGCTTCGGGGACAGGAATAACTACGAGCAGTACTTC. The chain joins TRBV5-1 to TRBJ2-7, with 8 bases aligning to TRBD1. The length of the CDR3 is 15 residues. The V gene end was trimmed by 2 bases and the J gene end by 3 bases; junction bases not matched to a gene: 7. Germline V gives CDR1 SGHRS, CDR2 YFSETQ.